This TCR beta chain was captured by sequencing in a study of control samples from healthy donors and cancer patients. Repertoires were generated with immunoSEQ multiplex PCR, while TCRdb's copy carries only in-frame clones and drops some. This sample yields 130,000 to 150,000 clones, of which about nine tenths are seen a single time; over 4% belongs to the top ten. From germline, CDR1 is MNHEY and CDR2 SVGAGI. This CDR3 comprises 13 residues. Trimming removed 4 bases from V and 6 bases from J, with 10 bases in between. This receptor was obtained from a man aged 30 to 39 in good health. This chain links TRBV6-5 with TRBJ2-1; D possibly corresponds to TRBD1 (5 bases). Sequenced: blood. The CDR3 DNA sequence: TGTGCCAGCAGTTTAGACAGTGCCAATGAGCAGTTCTTC. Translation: CASSLDSANEQFF.